A selection of T cell receptor beta chains follows, all from one sample in a study of T cell clusters in autoimmune cytopenias. TCRdb reprocessed the multiplex PCR reads and stores each CDR3 protein as one record, lacking DNA. The sample yields more than 3,000 distinct CDR3 sequences, of which the top ten take up about a sixth. Sequencing input: peripheral blood. The receptors stem from a human donor with an autoimmune cytopenia or autoimmune hepatitis (not recorded which). Each CDR3 is given with its conserved first and last residue. Clone size is given for some rows only: seen once, a few or many times, or a class if the clone is expanded.

j_call	v_call	clone_size	cdr3_aa
TRBJ2-7	TRBV7-2	medium-sized	CASSLANLQQYF
TRBJ1-1	TRBV20-1	medium-sized	CSARMGLMNTEAFF
TRBJ1-1	TRBV6-5	medium-sized	CASSRGPETNTEAFF
TRBJ1-2	TRBV5-1	-	CASSLVPQGNYGYTF
TRBJ1-2	TRBV6-2/TRBV6-3	medium-sized	CASRPLGQLTNYGYTF
TRBJ1-6	TRBV6-1	medium-sized	CASSWDSETNSPLHF
TRBJ1-5	TRBV6-2/TRBV6-3	medium-sized	CASSPYTGGVDQPQHF
TRBJ1-1	TRBV6-5	medium-sized	CASRGGSDTEAFF
TRBJ1-1	TRBV6-2/TRBV6-3	medium-sized	CASSYRSGSVNTEAFF
TRBJ2-1	TRBV30	medium-sized	CAWSVGQSEQFF
TRBJ1-1	TRBV19	-	CASSKYAGQSEAFF
TRBJ1-1	TRBV19	medium-sized	CASSSYPGQGNTEAFF
TRBJ2-1	TRBV6-1	medium-sized	CASHARGTRGEFF
TRBJ1-1	TRBV6-5	medium-sized	CASSYSKTGNTEAFF
TRBJ2-2	TRBV6-5	-	CASSSLGGSTGELFF
TRBJ2-3	TRBV6-5	medium-sized	CASSYSVLFTDTQYF
TRBJ2-7	TRBV27	medium-sized	CASSLGLSNYEQYF
TRBJ1-5	TRBV27	medium-sized	CASSLSWQRSNQPQHF
TRBJ2-7	TRBV20-1	-	CSATSSGHAAYEQYF